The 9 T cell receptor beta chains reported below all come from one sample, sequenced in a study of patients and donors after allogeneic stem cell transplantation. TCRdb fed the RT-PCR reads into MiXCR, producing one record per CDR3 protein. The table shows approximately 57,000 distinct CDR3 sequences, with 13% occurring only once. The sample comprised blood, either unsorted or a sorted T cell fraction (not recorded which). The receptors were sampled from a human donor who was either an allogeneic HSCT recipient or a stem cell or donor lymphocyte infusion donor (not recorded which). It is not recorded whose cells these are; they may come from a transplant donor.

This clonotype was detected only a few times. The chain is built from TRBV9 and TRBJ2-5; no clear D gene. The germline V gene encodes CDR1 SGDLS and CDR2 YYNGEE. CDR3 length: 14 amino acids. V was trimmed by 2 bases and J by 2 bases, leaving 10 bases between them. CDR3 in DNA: TGTGCCAGCAGCGTTGATCCGCATCAAGAGACCCAGTACTTC. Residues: CASSVDPHQETQYF.

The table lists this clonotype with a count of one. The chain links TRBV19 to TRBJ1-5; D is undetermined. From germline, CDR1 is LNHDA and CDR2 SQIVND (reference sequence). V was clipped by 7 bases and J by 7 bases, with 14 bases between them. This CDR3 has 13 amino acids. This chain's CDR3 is CASTLTGQQPQHF. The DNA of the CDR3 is TGTGCCAGTACCCTGACCGGCCAGCAGCCCCAGCATTTT.

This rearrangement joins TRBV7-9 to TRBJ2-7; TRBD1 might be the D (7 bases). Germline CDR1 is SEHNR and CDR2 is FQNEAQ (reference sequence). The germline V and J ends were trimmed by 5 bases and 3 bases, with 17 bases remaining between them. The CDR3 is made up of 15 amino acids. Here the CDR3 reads CASSNFGGGFYEQYF. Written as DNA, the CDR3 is TGTGCCAGCAGCAACTTTGGAGGGGGCTTCTACGAGCAGTACTTC.

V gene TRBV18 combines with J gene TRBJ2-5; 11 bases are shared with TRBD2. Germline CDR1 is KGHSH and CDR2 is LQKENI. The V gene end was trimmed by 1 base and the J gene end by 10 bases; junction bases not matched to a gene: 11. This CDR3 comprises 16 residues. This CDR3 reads CASSPLATSGSLFQYF. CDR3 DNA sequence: TGTGCCAGCTCACCACTTGCAACTAGCGGGAGCCTTTTCCAGTACTTC.

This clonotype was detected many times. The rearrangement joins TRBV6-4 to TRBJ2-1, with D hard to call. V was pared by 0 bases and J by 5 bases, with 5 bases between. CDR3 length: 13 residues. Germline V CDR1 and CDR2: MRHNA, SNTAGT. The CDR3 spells CASSDSYHNEQFF. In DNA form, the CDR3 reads TGTGCCAGCAGTGACTCGTACCACAATGAGCAGTTCTTC.

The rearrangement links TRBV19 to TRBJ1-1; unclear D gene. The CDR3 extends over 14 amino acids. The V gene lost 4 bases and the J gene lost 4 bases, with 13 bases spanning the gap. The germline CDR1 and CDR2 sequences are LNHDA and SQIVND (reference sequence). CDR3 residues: CASSNEGSVTEAFF. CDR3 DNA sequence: TGTGCCAGTAGTAATGAGGGCTCGGTCACTGAAGCTTTCTTT.

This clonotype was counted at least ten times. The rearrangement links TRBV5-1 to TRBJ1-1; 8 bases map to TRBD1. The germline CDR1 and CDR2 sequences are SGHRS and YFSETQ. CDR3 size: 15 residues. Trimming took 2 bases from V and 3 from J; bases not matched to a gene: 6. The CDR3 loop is CASSFTGGWYTEAFF. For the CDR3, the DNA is TGCGCCAGCAGCTTCACAGGGGGGTGGTACACTGAAGCTTTCTTT.

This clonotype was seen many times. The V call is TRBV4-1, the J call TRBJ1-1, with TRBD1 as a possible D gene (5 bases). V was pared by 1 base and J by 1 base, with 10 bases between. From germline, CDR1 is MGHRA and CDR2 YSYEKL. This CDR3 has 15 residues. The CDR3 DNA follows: TGCGCCAGCAGCCAAGTGCAGGGTGCGAACACTGAAGCTTTCTTT. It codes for CASSQVQGANTEAFF.

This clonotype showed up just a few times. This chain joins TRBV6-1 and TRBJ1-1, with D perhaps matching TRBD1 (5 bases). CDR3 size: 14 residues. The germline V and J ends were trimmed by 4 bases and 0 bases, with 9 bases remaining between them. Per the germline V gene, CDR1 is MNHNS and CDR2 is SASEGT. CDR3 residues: CASSATVMNTEAFF. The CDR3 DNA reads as TGTGCCAGCAGTGCGACAGTCATGAACACTGAAGCTTTCTTT.